A selection of T cell receptor beta chains follows, all from one sample in a study of a mutant IDH1 vaccine in newly diagnosed glioma. TCRdb keeps only in-frame clones here, not all; method: immunoSEQ multiplex PCR. The sample carries roughly 74,000 clones, about 85% recorded once. No antigen has been identified for these receptors. This material consisted of PBMCs, taken from a glioma patient whose treatment included an IDH1 peptide vaccine. These receptors all come from a woman aged 45-65 years with glioma. CDR3s include the opening cysteine and the closing phenylalanine or tryptophan. A D gene is named only where the DNA matches it firmly. Size is stated for part of the rows, as once, few or many counts, or as a class when the clone is expanded.

TRBV28	.	TRBJ2-1	.	TGTGCCAGCAGTTTAAGCCCCCCCAGGGCGGAGCAGTTCTTC	CASSLSPPRAEQFF
TRBV5-1	once	TRBJ1-3	.	TGCGCCAGCAGCTTGGTGGGACCGAACTACGGAAACACCATATATTTT	CASSLVGPNYGNTIYF
TRBV19	.	TRBJ2-2	.	TGTGCCAGTAGTATGGGGCTAAATTTCCCCGCGAACACCGGGGAGCTGTTTTTT	CASSMGLNFPANTGELFF
TRBV2	.	TRBJ2-7	TRBD1	TGTGCCAGCAGTGAACGGACAGGGAATCAGTACTTC	CASSERTGNQYF
TRBV11-2	.	TRBJ2-3	.	TGTGCCAGCGAGGGGCCCGATACGCAGTATTTT	CASEGPDTQYF
TRBV19	.	TRBJ1-1	TRBD1	TGTGCCAGTAGTACCCGGGACAGGGGTTTTGATGCTTTCTTT	CASSTRDRGFDAFF
TRBV9	.	TRBJ2-7	TRBD2	TGTGCCAGCAGCGTAGAGGGCGGGAGTGGGGAGCAGTACTTC	CASSVEGGSGEQYF
TRBV9	once	TRBJ2-7	TRBD1	TGTGCCAGCAGCGTTTCCGGGACAGCCTCCTACGAGCAGTACTTC	CASSVSGTASYEQYF
TRBV5-1	.	TRBJ2-1	TRBD1	TGCGCCAGCAGCTTGGTGGGGGACAGTGACTTGGGGAATGAGCAGTTCTTC	CASSLVGDSDLGNEQFF
TRBV29-1	.	TRBJ2-1	TRBD1	TGCAGCGTTGACAGGGGGAAGCGGAATGAGCAGTTCTTC	CSVDRGKRNEQFF
TRBV5-1	.	TRBJ2-3	.	TGCGCCACCCGGGAGCGGCCGAGCACAGATACGCAGTATTTT	CATRERPSTDTQYF
TRBV11-2	.	TRBJ2-7	.	TGTGCCAGCAGCGAATCCTTAGAGTCCTACGAGCAGTACTTC	CASSESLESYEQYF
TRBV29-1	.	TRBJ2-2	.	TGCAGCGTTGCTCCGAACACCGGGGAGCTGTTTTTT	CSVAPNTGELFF
TRBV5-4	.	TRBJ2-2	TRBD1	TGTGCCAGCAGCAGGGACAGGGGGAACACCGGGGAGCTGTTTTTT	CASSRDRGNTGELFF
TRBV29-1	.	TRBJ2-1	.	TGCAGCGTTGAAGCGGCTCCAAACTACAATGAGCAGTTCTTC	CSVEAAPNYNEQFF
TRBV2	once	TRBJ2-7	TRBD1	TGTGCCAGCAGTGAGGACAGGCACTACGAGCAGTACTTC	CASSEDRHYEQYF
TRBV5-6	.	TRBJ1-5	TRBD1	TGTGCCAGCAGCCCCGGACAGGGCAATCAGCCCCAGCATTTT	CASSPGQGNQPQHF
TRBV5-1	.	TRBJ1-4	.	TGCGCCAGCAGCGGGGGCCCCGGGGTGTGGGAAAAACTGTTTTTT	CASSGGPGVWEKLFF
TRBV6-4	.	TRBJ2-3	TRBD2	TGTGCCAGCAGTGGACTAGCGGGAGCAGATACGCAGTATTTT	CASSGLAGADTQYF
TRBV9	.	TRBJ1-2	.	TGTGCCAGCAGCCCAGGAGGTATGCGCTATGGCTACACCTTC	CASSPGGMRYGYTF
TRBV5-6	once	TRBJ2-7	.	TGTGCCAGCAGCTGGGCGGGACAGACCTCCTACGAGCAGTACTTC	CASSWAGQTSYEQYF
TRBV19	.	TRBJ1-2	TRBD1	TGTGCCAGTAGTTTCACCGGGACAGGGCCTAATTTCTATGGCTACACCTTC	CASSFTGTGPNFYGYTF
TRBV28	.	TRBJ2-7	TRBD2	TGTGCCAGCAGTCCCCAAACCGGGAGGTTCTACGAGCAGTACTTC	CASSPQTGRFYEQYF
TRBV28	.	TRBJ1-2	.	TGTGCCAGCAGTTCACATCGGACTGGGACTGGCTACACCTTC	CASSSHRTGTGYTF
TRBV5-5	.	TRBJ1-5	.	TGTGCCAGCAGCTTGCAGGGGCCTCAGCCCCAGCATTTT	CASSLQGPQPQHF
TRBV2	.	TRBJ1-1	.	TGTGCCAGCCCGAAGTTGGTCACAGGGATTGAAGCTTTCTTT	CASPKLVTGIEAFF
TRBV10-3	.	TRBJ2-1	.	TGTGCCATCAGCAAACAGGTGAACTCCTACAATGAGCAGTTCTTC	CAISKQVNSYNEQFF
TRBV2	once	TRBJ1-2	TRBD1	TGTGCCAGCAGTGAATCCGGACAGGACTATGGCTACACCTTC	CASSESGQDYGYTF
TRBV4-1	few	TRBJ2-6	.	TGCGCCAGCGACAAAGGGGCTGGGGCCAACGTCCTGACTTTC	CASDKGAGANVLTF
TRBV21-1	.	TRBJ2-7	.	TGTGCCTGGCCCCAGCGGGAGGGCTACGAGCAGTACTTC	CAWPQREGYEQYF
TRBV5-5	once	TRBJ2-7	.	TGTGCCAGCAGCTTCTGGACGCCAAACGAGCAGTACTTC	CASSFWTPNEQYF
TRBV11-2	.	TRBJ1-5	.	TGTGCCAGCAGCTTAAACAGGGATCAGCCCCAGCATTTT	CASSLNRDQPQHF
TRBV5-4	.	TRBJ2-7	.	TGTGCCAGCAGCAGAGCTCAGGGTAGCGGCGAGCAGTACTTC	CASSRAQGSGEQYF
TRBV5-1	.	TRBJ2-3	.	TGCGCCAGCAGCTTGGGACGGAGCACAGATACGCAGTATTTT	CASSLGRSTDTQYF
TRBV6-5	.	TRBJ2-1	TRBD1	TGTGCCAGCAGTAAGACAGGGGCGGACTACAATGAGCAGTTCTTC	CASSKTGADYNEQFF
TRBV6-1	.	TRBJ1-5	TRBD1	TGTGCCAGCAGTGCGACAGGGAGGAATCAGCCCCAGCATTTT	CASSATGRNQPQHF
TRBV5-5	.	TRBJ1-2	.	TGTGCCAGCAGCAAGGGGTTTCCAGATGGCTACACCTTC	CASSKGFPDGYTF
TRBV5-1	.	TRBJ2-1	.	TGCGCCAGCAGCCCAACCTTAGCGGCCTCTTCCTACAATGAGCAGTTCTTC	CASSPTLAASSYNEQFF
TRBV10-3	.	TRBJ2-5	TRBD2	TGTGCCATCAGTGAGTCACTAGCGGACCAAGAGACCCAGTACTTC	CAISESLADQETQYF
TRBV9	few	TRBJ1-1	.	TGTGCCAGCAGCGTGGGGACAAGTTCGCCTGAAGCTTTCTTT	CASSVGTSSPEAFF
TRBV6-5	.	TRBJ1-2	.	TGTGCCAGCAGGAGAACAGGTGATGGCTACACCTTC	CASRRTGDGYTF
TRBV11-2	.	TRBJ2-5	.	TGTGCCAGCAGCTTAGATCAAGTAGAGACCCAGTACTTC	CASSLDQVETQYF
TRBV6-5	.	TRBJ2-1	.	TGTGCCAGCAGTTCGGACTACAATGAGCAGTTCTTC	CASSSDYNEQFF
TRBV6-5	once	TRBJ2-5	TRBD1	TGTGCCAGCACGCGGGACAGGGGGGTTTTGGAGACCCAGTACTTC	CASTRDRGVLETQYF
TRBV6-5	once	TRBJ2-1	.	TGTGCCAGCAGTTTGCAGGTACAGGGATATGATGAGCAGTTCTTC	CASSLQVQGYDEQFF
TRBV11-1	.	TRBJ1-2	.	TGTGCCAGCAGCTTTGACAGCGGAGTTTATGGCTACACCTTC	CASSFDSGVYGYTF
TRBV7-7	once	TRBJ2-7	.	TGTGCTAGCAGCCCAAACCCAGGGCTCGAGCAGTACTTC	CASSPNPGLEQYF